The next 22 T cell receptor beta chains were all read from a single sample in a study of cytomegalovirus exposure and HLA in healthy donors. It was with 60 Vbeta and 13 Jbeta primers that the PCR ran. The data were produced by immunoSEQ multiplex PCR, yet TCRdb's version contains in-frame clones alone and is incomplete. The data contain about 150,000 clones, around 80% of them singletons. The sequenced sample consisted of PBMCs. The source of these receptors is a woman younger than 45 in good health and CMV-seronegative.

This chain links TRBV9 with TRBJ2-3; TRBD2 agrees at 13 bases. Per the germline V gene, CDR1 is SGDLS and CDR2 is YYNGEE. CDR3 size: 16 residues. Trimming cost V 1 base and J 3 bases; bases outside gene matches: 2. CDR3: CASSVLGLAGTDTQYF. DNA of the CDR3: TGTGCCAGCAGCGTATTGGGACTAGCGGGAACAGATACGCAGTATTTT.

This clone has only a few counts. The chain recombines TRBV4-3 with TRBJ2-6, with a weak D call TRBD1 (6 bases). Trimming took 1 base from V and 4 from J, leaving 8 bases between them. CDR3 size: 15 residues. Germline V gene data show CDR1 as LGHNA and CDR2 as YSLEER. Here the CDR3 reads CASSQGGLGANVLTF. Here the CDR3 DNA reads TGCGCCAGCAGCCAAGGGGGGCTGGGGGCCAACGTCCTGACTTTC.

The chain carries TRBV11-2 and TRBJ2-1; 9 nucleotides align to TRBD2. Germline trimming cut 0 bases from V and 8 bases from J; bases unmatched to any gene: 11. CDR1 is SGHAT and CDR2 is FQNNGV in the germline V gene. The CDR3 runs 17 residues. Here the CDR3 reads CASSLDLGSGGRDEQFF. The CDR3 DNA reads as TGTGCCAGCAGCTTAGATCTGGGTAGCGGGGGCCGGGATGAGCAGTTCTTC.

The chain carries TRBV5-8 and TRBJ2-2, with D maybe TRBD2 (5 bases). V was cut by 2 bases and J by 2 bases, with 7 bases left in between. The germline gives CDR1 SGHTS, CDR2 YDEGEE. The CDR3 extends over 14 amino acids. DNA for the CDR3: TGTGCCAGCAGCTTCACGGGAAACACCGGGGAGCTGTTTTTT. Its protein is CASSFTGNTGELFF.

The J gene is TRBJ2-7, the V gene TRBV6-4; 7 nucleotides line up with TRBD1. Germline V gene sequence: CDR1 MRHNA, CDR2 SNTAGT. The CDR3 is 14 residues long. V was pared by 4 bases and J by 6 bases, with 9 bases of the junction left unmatched. CDR3 in DNA: TGTGCCAGCAGTGTAGACAGGGACAAAGGCGAGCAGTACTTC. This translates into CASSVDRDKGEQYF.

As regards this clone: The same CDR3 also results from other DNA sequences found in this sample. The V and J genes are TRBV9 and TRBJ2-1; 11 bases are shared with TRBD2. The germline V gene has CDR1 SGDLS and CDR2 YYNGEE. V gave up 2 bases and J gave up 5 bases; unmatched junction bases: 3. The CDR3 spans 15 residues. The CDR3 sequence is CASSVTSGVNNEQFF. The CDR3 coding sequence is TGTGCCAGCAGCGTGACTAGCGGGGTAAACAATGAGCAGTTCTTC.

V and J are TRBV4-1 and TRBJ1-5, with TRBD1 matching over 11 bases. In germline, CDR1 is MGHRA, CDR2 YSYEKL. J gave up 0 bases and V 3 bases, and 10 bases lay outside the gene matches. This CDR3 region has 19 residues. The CDR3 loop is CASSQAGQGALFSNQPQHF. CDR3 DNA: TGCGCCAGCAGCCAGGCCGGACAGGGGGCTTTGTTTAGCAATCAGCCCCAGCATTTT.

The chain links TRBV2 to TRBJ2-6; D gene unclear. Trimming pared 10 bases from V and 0 bases from J, leaving 16 bases between. The CDR3 sequence is 16 residues long. CDR1 and CDR2 (germline): SNHLY, FYNNEI. The CDR3 loop reads CATTLRQVSGANVLTF. As DNA, the CDR3 is TGTGCCACCACCCTCAGGCAGGTCTCTGGGGCCAACGTCCTGACTTTC.

The chain links TRBV7-3 to TRBJ2-3; tentatively, D is TRBD1 (6 bases). The germline gives CDR1 SGHTA, CDR2 FQGTGA. The CDR3 runs 15 residues. V lost 1 base and J 5 bases, leaving 13 bases between the germline ends. The chain's CDR3 is CASSLMSGVQDTQYF. CDR3 nucleotide sequence: TGTGCCAGCAGCTTAATGTCAGGGGTGCAAGATACGCAGTATTTT.

Only a few counts were recorded for this clone. The gene calls are TRBV5-1 and TRBJ2-7; a weak D match, TRBD2 (5 bases). Germline-derived CDR1 and CDR2 are SGHRS and YFSETQ. Trimming removed 1 base from V and 2 bases from J, with 13 bases in between. The CDR3 length is 15 residues. The CDR3 nucleotides read TGCGCCAGCAGCTTGAGTGGGAGTGTGGCCTACGAGCAGTACTTC. Encoded protein: CASSLSGSVAYEQYF.

This clone was detected a few times. This chain links TRBV18 with TRBJ1-4; D not certain. The V end was cut by 3 bases, the J end by 0 bases, with 5 bases between. Germline assignment: CDR1 KGHSH and CDR2 LQKENI. The CDR3 extends over 14 amino acids. CDR3 region: CASSPTSTNEKLFF. The CDR3, as DNA: TGTGCCAGCTCACCGACATCAACTAATGAAAAACTGTTTTTT.

This clone was observed once. The chain is built from TRBV30 and TRBJ2-7; TRBD2 matches 10 bases. V lost 0 bases, J lost 3 bases, and 2 bases stayed unmatched. Germline V gene data show CDR1 as GTSNPN and CDR2 as SVGIG (reference sequence). The CDR3 covers 14 residues. The CDR3 is CAWSVTSGNYEQYF. CDR3 sequence (DNA): TGTGCCTGGAGTGTAACTAGCGGGAACTACGAGCAGTACTTC.

The genes are TRBV5-1 and TRBJ2-7; 10 positions agree with TRBD1. This CDR3 contains 17 residues. V trimming: 0 bases; J trimming: 5 bases; junction bases outside the gene matches: 11. Germline CDR1 is SGHRS and CDR2 is YFSETQ. The CDR3 coding sequence is TGCGCCAGCAGCTTGGCAAGTTCCGGGACAGGGGCCGACGAGCAGTACTTC. Its protein is CASSLASSGTGADEQYF.

The chain has TRBV29-1 and TRBJ2-2; D is perhaps TRBD1 (6 bases). The germline V gene has CDR1 SQVTM and CDR2 ANQGSEA. Trimming took off 4 bases at V and 2 bases at J, with 20 bases between the two ends. The CDR3 is made up of 17 amino acids. CDR3 region: CSVAGTRNEPNTGELFF. The CDR3 coding sequence is TGCAGCGTTGCTGGGACACGGAACGAGCCTAACACCGGGGAGCTGTTTTTT.

The chain joins TRBV19 to TRBJ1-2; D not certain. V gave up 3 bases and J gave up 4 bases, with 9 bases separating them. Germline CDR1 reads LNHDA; CDR2 reads SQIVND (reference sequence). This CDR3 region has 13 residues. This CDR3 reads CASSIAYVYGYTF. CDR3 bases: TGTGCCAGTAGTATCGCGTACGTCTATGGCTACACCTTC.

This clone was found once. This chain links TRBV27 with TRBJ1-1; 7 bases are shared with TRBD1. The CDR3 runs to 17 residues. J gave up 6 bases and V 5 bases, and 18 bases lay outside the gene matches. In germline, CDR1 is MNHEY, CDR2 SMNVEV (reference sequence). The CDR3: CASSVSPRQGYIAEAFF. The CDR3, as DNA: TGTGCCAGCAGTGTCTCACCCCGACAGGGATATATCGCTGAAGCTTTCTTT.

In its sample, this clone was seen once. V is TRBV19 and J is TRBJ2-1; 11 nucleotides align to TRBD2. This CDR3 has 15 amino acids. Per the germline V gene, CDR1 is LNHDA and CDR2 is SQIVND (reference sequence). Trimming cost V 3 bases and J 9 bases; bases outside gene matches: 7. CDR3 residues: CASSIRLAGFSEQFF. The CDR3 DNA follows: TGTGCCAGTAGTATTAGACTAGCGGGGTTCAGTGAGCAGTTCTTC.

In DNA, the CDR3 is TGCGCCAGCACTTGGGAGGAGGGCAAAGACAATGAGCAGTTCTTC. This gives the protein CASTWEEGKDNEQFF. This chain joins TRBV4-1 and TRBJ2-1; TRBD2 is a possible D gene (6 bases). Trimming took off 7 bases at V and 5 bases at J, with 18 bases between the two ends. The CDR3 contains 15 residues. Per the germline V gene, CDR1 is MGHRA and CDR2 is YSYEKL.

The rearrangement joins TRBV9 to TRBJ1-6, with D hard to call. The CDR3 runs 15 residues. CDR1 and CDR2 from the germline V gene are SGDLS and YYNGEE. Trimming stripped 0 bases from V and 0 bases from J, with 4 bases between. The CDR3 DNA reads TGTGCCAGCAGCGTAGCCAGCTCCTATAATTCACCCCTCCACTTT. Protein: CASSVASSYNSPLHF.

This chain links TRBV11-2 with TRBJ2-1, with 9 bases matching TRBD2. V was clipped by 4 bases and J by 4 bases; unmatched bases: 2. The CDR3 runs to 14 residues. Germline CDR1 SGHAT, CDR2 FQNNGV. The CDR3 DNA reads TGTGCCAGCAGCTCCAGCGGGGGGTACAATGAGCAGTTCTTC. Translating gives CASSSSGGYNEQFF.

Concerning this clone: Other DNA variants within this sample encode the same CDR3. The rearrangement links TRBV20-1 to TRBJ1-1, with D tentatively TRBD1 (5 bases). Trimming shortened V by 6 bases and J by 1 base, and 6 bases separated the two germline ends. The CDR3 length is 11 residues. CDR1 and CDR2 from the germline V gene are DFQATT and SNEGSKA (reference sequence). The CDR3 bases are TGCAGTGCCACAGGGAACACTGAAGCTTTCTTT. This gives the protein CSATGNTEAFF.

V gene TRBV10-3 combines with J gene TRBJ2-5; 10 nucleotides match TRBD1. V shed 11 bases, J shed 4 bases, and the junction held 10 bases outside the gene matches. The CDR3 is made up of 14 amino acids. Germline CDR1 and CDR2: ENHRY and SYGVKD. Here the CDR3 reads CAAQPGQGGETQYF. CDR3 bases: TGTGCCGCTCAACCCGGACAGGGGGGAGAGACCCAGTACTTC.